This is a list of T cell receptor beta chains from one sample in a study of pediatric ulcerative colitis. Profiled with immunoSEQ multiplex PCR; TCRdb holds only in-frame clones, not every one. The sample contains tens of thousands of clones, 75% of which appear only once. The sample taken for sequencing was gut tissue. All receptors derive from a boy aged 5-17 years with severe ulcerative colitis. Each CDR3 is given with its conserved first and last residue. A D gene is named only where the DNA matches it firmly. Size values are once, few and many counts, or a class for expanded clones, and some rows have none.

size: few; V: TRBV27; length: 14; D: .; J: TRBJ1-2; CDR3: CASSPGRQFGGYTF; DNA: TGTGCCAGCAGCCCTGGCCGACAGTTCGGTGGCTACACCTTC
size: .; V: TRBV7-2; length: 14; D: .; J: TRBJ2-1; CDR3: CASSFSFPYGEQFF; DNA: TGTGCCAGCAGCTTCTCCTTCCCTTACGGTGAGCAGTTCTTC
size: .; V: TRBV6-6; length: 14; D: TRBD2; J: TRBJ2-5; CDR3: CASSYGGEGETQYF; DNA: TGTGCCAGCAGTTACGGGGGGGAGGGAGAGACCCAGTACTTC
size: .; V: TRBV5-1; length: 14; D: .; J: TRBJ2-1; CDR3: CASSLGGGYNEQFF; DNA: TGCGCCAGCAGCTTGGGGGGAGGTTACAATGAGCAGTTCTTC
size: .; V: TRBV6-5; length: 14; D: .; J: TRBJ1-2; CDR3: CASSYSDPDYGYTF; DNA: TGTGCCAGCAGTTACTCGGACCCAGACTATGGCTACACCTTC
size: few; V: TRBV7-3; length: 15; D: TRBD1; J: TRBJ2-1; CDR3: CASSSSGTGVHEQFF; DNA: TGTGCCAGCAGCTCCTCCGGGACAGGGGTGCATGAGCAGTTCTTC
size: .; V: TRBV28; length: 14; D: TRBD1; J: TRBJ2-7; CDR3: CASKTTRQGDEQYF; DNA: TGTGCCAGCAAGACCACGAGACAGGGGGACGAGCAGTACTTC
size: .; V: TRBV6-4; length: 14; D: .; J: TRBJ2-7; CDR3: CASSVGWGDYEQYF; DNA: TGTGCCAGCTCTGTCGGATGGGGGGACTACGAGCAGTACTTC
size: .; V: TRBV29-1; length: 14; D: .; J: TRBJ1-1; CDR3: CSVEDLDGNTEAFF; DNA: TGCAGCGTTGAAGATCTTGATGGGAACACTGAAGCTTTCTTT
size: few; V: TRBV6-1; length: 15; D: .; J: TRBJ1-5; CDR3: CASSEAWGSAQPQHF; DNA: TGTGCCAGCAGTGAAGCTTGGGGGAGCGCTCAGCCCCAGCATTTT
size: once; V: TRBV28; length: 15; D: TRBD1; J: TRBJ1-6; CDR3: CASSARGRWFSPLHF; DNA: TGTGCCAGCAGCGCCAGGGGGCGCTGGTTTTCACCCCTCCACTTT
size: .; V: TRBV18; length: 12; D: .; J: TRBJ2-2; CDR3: CASSPRTGELFF; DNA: TGTGCCAGCTCCCCTCGGACCGGGGAGCTGTTTTTT
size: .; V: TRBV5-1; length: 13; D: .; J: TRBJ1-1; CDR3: CASSLDYGTEAFF; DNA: TGCGCCAGCAGCTTGGATTACGGGACTGAAGCTTTCTTT
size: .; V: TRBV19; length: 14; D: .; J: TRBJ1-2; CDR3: CASSIVWTDYGYTF; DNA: TGTGCCAGTAGTATAGTATGGACTGACTATGGCTACACCTTC
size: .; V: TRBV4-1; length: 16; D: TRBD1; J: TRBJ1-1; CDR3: CASSLRDGQGSTEAFF; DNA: TGCGCCAGCAGCCTACGTGACGGACAGGGAAGCACTGAAGCTTTCTTT
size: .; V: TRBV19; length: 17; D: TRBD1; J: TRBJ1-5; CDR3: CASSSSGTVSSNQPQHF; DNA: TGTGCCAGTAGTAGCTCCGGGACAGTATCAAGCAATCAGCCCCAGCATTTT
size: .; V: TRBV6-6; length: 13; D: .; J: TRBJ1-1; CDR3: CASSSKVGTEAFF; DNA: TGTGCCAGCAGTTCCAAGGTGGGAACTGAAGCTTTCTTT
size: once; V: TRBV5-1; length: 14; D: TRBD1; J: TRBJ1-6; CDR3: CASRRRDSNSPLHF; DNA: TGCGCCAGCAGACGGCGGGACAGCAATTCACCCCTCCACTTT
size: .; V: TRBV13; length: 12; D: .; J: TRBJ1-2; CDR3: CASSFSDYGYTF; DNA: TGTGCCAGCAGCTTTTCTGACTATGGCTACACCTTC
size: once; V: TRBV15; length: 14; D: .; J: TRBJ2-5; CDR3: CATSRESRGETQYF; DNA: TGTGCCACCAGCAGGGAAAGCCGAGGGGAGACCCAGTACTTC
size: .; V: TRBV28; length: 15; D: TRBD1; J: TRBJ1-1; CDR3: CASRTGGSMGTEAFF; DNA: TGTGCCAGCAGGACAGGGGGATCAATGGGAACTGAAGCTTTCTTT
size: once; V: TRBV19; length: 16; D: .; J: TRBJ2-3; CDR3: CASSGSGQYFTDTQYF; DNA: TGTGCCAGTAGCGGATCTGGACAGTACTTCACAGATACGCAGTATTTT
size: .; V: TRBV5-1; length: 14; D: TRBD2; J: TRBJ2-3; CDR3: CASRAGIETDTQYF; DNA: TGCGCCAGCAGAGCGGGAATCGAAACAGATACGCAGTATTTT
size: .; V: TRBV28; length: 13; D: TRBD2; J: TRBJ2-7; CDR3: CASSGTRLGEQYF; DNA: TGTGCCAGCAGTGGGACTAGGTTGGGGGAGCAGTACTTC